This TCR beta chain is from a study of read filtering for tumor transcriptome and immune sequencing (dated by TCRdb to 2018 to 2020). For the wider study: The cohort had approximately 16 male and approximately 13 female patients with a mean age of about 71 years, ranging from roughly 45 to 90. By revised international staging, roughly eight patients were R-ISS I, some 16 were R-ISS II and 6 or 7 were R-ISS III. After DNase treatment, whole-transcriptome libraries were prepared with the TruSeq RNA Access Library Prep Kit. Using the same bone marrow samples, the study compared TCR repertoires obtained by targeted immune repertoire sequencing with those obtained by bulk whole-transcriptome sequencing. A main aim was a read-filtering strategy for immune repertoire data, specifically whether clonotypes supported by a single read should be removed. Per sample, about 4 to 11 million TCR-region mapped reads were obtained with IR-seq, compared with only 85 to 1273 with RNA-seq. Results and caveats for the whole study, not just this receptor: The sorted CD138-negative fraction was composed of a mixed bone marrow immune population rather than of purified T cells. The correlation between IR-seq and RNA-seq shared clonotype proportions was increased by removal of single-read clonotypes. Single-read clonotypes made up around 80% of clonotypes but only around 4% of total reads in IR-seq, compared with 65% to 75% of clonotypes and roughly 45% of reads in RNA-seq. Compared with RNA-seq, IR-seq captured clonotypes at much greater depth and more reliably, and a smaller IR-seq throughput was enough to identify most of the shared clonotypes.

Bone marrow was sampled from every patient at the time of active disease. Ficoll-Hypaque density gradient centrifugation was used to isolate bone marrow mononuclear cells. CD138-negative cells were obtained by negative selection after labeling with CD138 magnetic microbeads on a MACS separator, removing myeloma plasma cells. The purity of the isolated cells was checked by flow cytometry with CD138 antibodies on an Attune NxT. TRIzol reagent was used to extract total RNA, and a NanoDrop spectrophotometer was used to quantify the extracted RNA. For each patient, the CD138-negative bone marrow sample underwent paired RNA-seq and IR-seq. This clonotype was counted many times. The clone's antigen remains unknown. Base-call qualities are not available, and no considerably larger clone is one nucleotide away. The Immunoverse kit was used to build TCR libraries from around 400 ng RNA, with molecular barcoded adaptors covering alpha/delta and beta/gamma chains. TCR library preparation was performed with the same RNA that was used for transcriptome sequencing. Sequencing of the TCR libraries was done on an Illumina HiSeq 4000 with 2 x 150 cycles. The original methods were these. Using MiXCR, which included quality filtering and error correction, TCR reads were aligned to human V, D, J and C references and then assembled into CDR3 clonotypes. Clonotype counts and gene usage diversity were analyzed with the tcR package in R. For inspection of raw mapping reads, RNA-seq reads were mapped by STAR aligner version 2.5.3a onto GRCh37 of the human genome. IR-seq fastq files were randomly downsampled with Seqtk 1.3 to test the effect of sequencing depth on detected clonotypes. Using fastp trimming at Q25 and MiXCR clonotype assembly, TCRdb reanalyzed the public sequencing data and kept in-frame beta chains. Every CDR3 protein is listed once, alongside the most common genes and DNA of its rows. The V and J calls, along with clone size, are taken from TCRdb and not from the paper's own processing. The sample table lists 90,000 or so distinct CDR3 sequences, about 22% of them with a count of one. Of the sample, approximately 10% is held by the ten largest clones.

This sequence was found in a donor aged 40 or over with multiple myeloma. The sequenced sample consisted of a population of CD138-negative cells sorted from bone marrow. The cell subset or site label, as the study defines it: bone marrow mononuclear cells depleted of CD138+ plasma/myeloma cells by negative magnetic selection.

In nucleotide form, the sequence is TGCGCCAGCAGCCACTTAGGACAGAAAGAGACCCAGTACTTC. Its translation reads: CASSHLGQKETQYF. This chain joins TRBV4-1 to TRBJ2-5; matching of 6 bases hints at TRBD1 as the D gene. V loses 3 bases, J loses 3 bases, and the germline ends lie 11 bases apart. From the cysteine through the phenylalanine, the CDR3 covers 14 amino acids. Of the read, only the CDR3 DNA is kept; its 42 bases are in frame from base 1. CDR1 and CDR2 are drawn from the germline V gene: MGHRA, YSYEKL.